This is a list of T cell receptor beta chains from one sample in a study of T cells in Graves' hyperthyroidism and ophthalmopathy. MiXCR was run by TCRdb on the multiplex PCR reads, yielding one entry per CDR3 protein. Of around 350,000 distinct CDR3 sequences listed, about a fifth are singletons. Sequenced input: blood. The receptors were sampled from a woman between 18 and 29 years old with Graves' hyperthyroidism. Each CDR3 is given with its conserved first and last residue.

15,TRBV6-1,CASRVGLSSGNTIYF
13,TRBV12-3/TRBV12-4,CASSGTVGQPQHF
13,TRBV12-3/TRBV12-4,CASSTRRNQPQHF
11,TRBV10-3,CAAGVQETQYF
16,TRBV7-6,CASSLSLNRGDYEQYF
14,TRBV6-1,CASSIDRSYTEAFF
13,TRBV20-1,CSARQTGLAEAFF
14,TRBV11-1,CASSPDRDNYGYTF
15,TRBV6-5,CASEFEGTNTGELFF
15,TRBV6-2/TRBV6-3,CASGPWTAKSYEQYF
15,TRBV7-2,CASSNWDRDPSEQYF
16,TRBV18,CASSPLGTLGGLEAFF
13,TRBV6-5,CASSYAGLGGAFF
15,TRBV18,CASSPWGGAYQPQHF
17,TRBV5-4,CASSYGLAGGGTGELFF
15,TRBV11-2,CASSLTSGGANEQFF
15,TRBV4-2,CASSQVADGAYEQYF
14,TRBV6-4,CASSTGGPSGGYTF
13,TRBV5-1,CASSFLEGETQYF
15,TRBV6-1,CATRGTGSGEETQYF
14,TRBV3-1,CASSGLGIGNTIYF
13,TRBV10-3,CASGSVLSYEQYF
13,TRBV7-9,CASSLTGADTQYF
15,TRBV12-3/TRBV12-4,CASSLDRSLLETQYF
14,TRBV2,CASSELVQGDGYTF
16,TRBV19,CASSWGGYKANTEAFF
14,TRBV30,CAWSVPGGVTEAFF
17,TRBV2,CASSDGAGGTFQETQYF
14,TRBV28,CASSLLAGVYEQYF
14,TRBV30,CAWSRLSGANVLTF
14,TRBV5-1,CASSLKEGNTEAFF
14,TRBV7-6,CASSLGEQSYEQYF
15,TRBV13,CASSLGTEGTYEQYF
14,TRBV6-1,CASSQGASGNTIYF
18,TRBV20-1,CSARDALRDVSRSYEQYF
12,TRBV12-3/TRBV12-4,CASSLMHQPQHF
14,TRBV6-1,CASSEPGSRETQYF
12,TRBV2,CASGDTNTEAFF
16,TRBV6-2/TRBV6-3,CASSSRDRGSNQPQHF